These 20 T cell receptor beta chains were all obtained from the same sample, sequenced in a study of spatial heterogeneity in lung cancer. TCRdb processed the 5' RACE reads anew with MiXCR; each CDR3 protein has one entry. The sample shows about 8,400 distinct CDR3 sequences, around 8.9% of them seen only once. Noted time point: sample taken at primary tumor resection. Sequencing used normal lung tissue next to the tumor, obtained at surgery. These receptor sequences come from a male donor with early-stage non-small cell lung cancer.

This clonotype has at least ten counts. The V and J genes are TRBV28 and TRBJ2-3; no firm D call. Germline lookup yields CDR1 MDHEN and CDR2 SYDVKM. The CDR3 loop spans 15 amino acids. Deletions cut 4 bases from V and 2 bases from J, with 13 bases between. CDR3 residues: CASSYPDWDTDTQYF. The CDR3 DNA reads TGTGCCAGCAGTTACCCCGACTGGGACACAGATACGCAGTATTTT. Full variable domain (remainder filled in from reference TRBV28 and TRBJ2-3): DVKVTQSSRYLVKRTGEKVFLECVQDMDHENMFWYRQDPGLGLRLIYFSYDVKMKEKGDIPEGYSVSREKKERFSLILESASTNQTSMYLCASSYPDWDTDTQYFGPGTRLTVL.

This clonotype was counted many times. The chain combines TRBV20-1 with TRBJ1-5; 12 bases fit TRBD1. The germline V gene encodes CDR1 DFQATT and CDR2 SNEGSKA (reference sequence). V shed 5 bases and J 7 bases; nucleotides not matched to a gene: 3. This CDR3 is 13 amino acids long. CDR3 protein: CSAGTGGSQPQHF. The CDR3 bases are TGCAGTGCTGGGACAGGGGGCAGCCAGCCCCAGCATTTT.

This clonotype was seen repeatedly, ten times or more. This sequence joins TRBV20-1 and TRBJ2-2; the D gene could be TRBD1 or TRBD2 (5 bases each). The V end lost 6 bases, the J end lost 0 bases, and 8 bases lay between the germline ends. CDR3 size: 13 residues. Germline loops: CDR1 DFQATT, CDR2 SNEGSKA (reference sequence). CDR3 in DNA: TGCAGTGCCGGGACCCCGAACACCGGGGAGCTGTTTTTT. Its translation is CSAGTPNTGELFF.

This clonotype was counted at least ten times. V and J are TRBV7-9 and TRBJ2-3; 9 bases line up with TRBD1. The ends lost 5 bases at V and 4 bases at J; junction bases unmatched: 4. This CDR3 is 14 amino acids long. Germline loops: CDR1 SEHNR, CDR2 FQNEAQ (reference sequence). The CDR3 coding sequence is TGTGCCAGCAGCCTAACAGGGGGCGCAGATACGCAGTATTTT. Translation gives CASSLTGGADTQYF.

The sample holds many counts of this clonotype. The DNA for the CDR3 is TGTGCCAGCAGCTTACGACTAGCGGGAGTCAATGAGCAGTTCTTC. Protein: CASSLRLAGVNEQFF. This rearrangement joins TRBV13 to TRBJ2-1, with 12 bases aligning to TRBD2. V was pared by 2 bases and J by 6 bases, with 2 bases of the junction left unmatched. This CDR3 has 15 residues. Germline V gene lookup returns CDR1 PRHDT and CDR2 FYEKMQ (reference sequence).

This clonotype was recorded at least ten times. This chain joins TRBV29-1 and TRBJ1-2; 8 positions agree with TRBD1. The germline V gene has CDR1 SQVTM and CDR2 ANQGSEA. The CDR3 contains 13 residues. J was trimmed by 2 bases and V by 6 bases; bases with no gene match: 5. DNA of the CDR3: TGCAGCGTGGCGGACAGGGCGAACTATGGCTACACCTTC. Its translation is CSVADRANYGYTF.

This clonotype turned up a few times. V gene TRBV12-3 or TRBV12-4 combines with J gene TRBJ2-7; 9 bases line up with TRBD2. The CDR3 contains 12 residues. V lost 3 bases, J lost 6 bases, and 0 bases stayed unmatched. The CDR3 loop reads CASSFSGGEQYF. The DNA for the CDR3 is TGTGCCAGCAGTTTTAGCGGGGGCGAGCAGTACTTC.

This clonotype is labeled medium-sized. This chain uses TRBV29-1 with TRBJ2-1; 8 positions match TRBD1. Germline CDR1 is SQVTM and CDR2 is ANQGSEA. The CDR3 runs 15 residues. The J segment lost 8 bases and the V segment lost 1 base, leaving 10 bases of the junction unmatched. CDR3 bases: TGCAGCGTTGAAGCAACAGGGGGAATGAGGGATGAGCAGTTCTTC. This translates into CSVEATGGMRDEQFF.

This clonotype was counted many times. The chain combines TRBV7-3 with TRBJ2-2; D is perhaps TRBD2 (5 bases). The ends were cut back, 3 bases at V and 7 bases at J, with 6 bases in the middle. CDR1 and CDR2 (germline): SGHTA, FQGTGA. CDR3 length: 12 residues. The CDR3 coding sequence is TGTGCCAGCAGCTTGGAGGTCGGGGAGCTGTTTTTT. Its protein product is CASSLEVGELFF.

The CDR3 DNA is TGTGCCTGGAGCCGCGGGACAGTTACCTACGAGCAGTACTTC. It encodes CAWSRGTVTYEQYF. This rearrangement joins TRBV30 to TRBJ2-7; a weak D match, TRBD1 (7 bases). The CDR3 length is 14 residues. The ends were cut back, 3 bases at V and 2 bases at J, with 14 bases in the middle. Germline assignment: CDR1 GTSNPN and CDR2 SVGIG (reference sequence). Variable domain in full (rest from reference TRBV30 and TRBJ2-7): SQTIHQWPATLVQPVGSPLSLECTVEGTSNPNLYWYRQAAGRGLQLLFYSVGIGQISSEVPQNLSASRPQDRQFILSSKKLLLSDSGFYLCAWSRGTVTYEQYFGPGTRLTVT.

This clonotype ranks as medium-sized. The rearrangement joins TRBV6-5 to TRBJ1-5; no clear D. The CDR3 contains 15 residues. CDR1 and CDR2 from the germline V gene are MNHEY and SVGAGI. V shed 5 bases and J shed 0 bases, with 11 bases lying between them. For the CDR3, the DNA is TGTGCCAGCAGTCAGACCTTTTATAGCAATCAGCCCCAGCATTTT. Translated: CASSQTFYSNQPQHF.

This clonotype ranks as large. The CDR3, as DNA: TGCAGCGTTTCCCGCTCCGGGGCCCCGCAAGAGACCCAGTACTTC. Protein: CSVSRSGAPQETQYF. The chain employs TRBV29-1 and TRBJ2-5; D possibly uses TRBD1 or TRBD2 (5 bases each). The V gene's germline CDR1 is SQVTM and CDR2 ANQGSEA. This CDR3 has 15 amino acids. Trimming left V 5 bases short and J 2 bases short, with 18 bases between.

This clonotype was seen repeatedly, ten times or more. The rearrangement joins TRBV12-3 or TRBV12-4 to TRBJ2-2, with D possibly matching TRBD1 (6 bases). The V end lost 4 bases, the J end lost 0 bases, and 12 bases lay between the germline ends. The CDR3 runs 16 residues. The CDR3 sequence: CASSSTGPPNTGELFF. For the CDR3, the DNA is TGTGCCAGCAGTTCGACAGGACCTCCGAACACCGGGGAGCTGTTTTTT.

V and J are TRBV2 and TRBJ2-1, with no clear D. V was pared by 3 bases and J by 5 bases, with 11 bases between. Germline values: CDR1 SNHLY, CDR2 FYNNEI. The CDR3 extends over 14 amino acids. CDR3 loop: CASSDMRPDNEQFF. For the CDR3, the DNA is TGTGCCAGCAGTGATATGAGGCCAGACAATGAGCAGTTCTTC.

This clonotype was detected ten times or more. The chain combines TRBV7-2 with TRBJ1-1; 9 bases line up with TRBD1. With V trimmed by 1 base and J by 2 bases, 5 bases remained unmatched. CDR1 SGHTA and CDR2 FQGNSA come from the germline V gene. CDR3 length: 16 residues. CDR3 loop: CASSLVTGGINTEAFF. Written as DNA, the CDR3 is TGTGCCAGCAGCTTAGTTACAGGGGGCATCAACACTGAAGCTTTCTTT. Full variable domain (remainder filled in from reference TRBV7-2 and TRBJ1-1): GAGVSQSPSNKVTEKGKDVELRCDPISGHTALYWYRQSLGQGLEFLIYFQGNSAPDKSGLPSDRFSAERTGGSVSTLTIQRTQQEDSAVYLCASSLVTGGINTEAFFGQGTRLTVV.

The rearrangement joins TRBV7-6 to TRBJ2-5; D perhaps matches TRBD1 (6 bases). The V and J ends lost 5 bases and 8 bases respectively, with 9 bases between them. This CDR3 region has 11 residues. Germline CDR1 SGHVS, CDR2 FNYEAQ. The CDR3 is CASSQQGTQYF. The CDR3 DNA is TGTGCCAGCAGCCAACAGGGCACCCAGTACTTC.

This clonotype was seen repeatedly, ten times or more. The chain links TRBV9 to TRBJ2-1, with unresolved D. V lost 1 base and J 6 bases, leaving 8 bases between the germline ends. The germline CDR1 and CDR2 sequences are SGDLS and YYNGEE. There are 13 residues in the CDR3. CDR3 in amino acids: CASSVFTGNEQFF. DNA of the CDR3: TGTGCCAGCAGCGTATTCACGGGCAATGAGCAGTTCTTC.

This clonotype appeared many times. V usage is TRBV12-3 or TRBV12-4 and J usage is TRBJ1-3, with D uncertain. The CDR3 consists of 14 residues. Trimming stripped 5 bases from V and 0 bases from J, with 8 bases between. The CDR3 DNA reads TGTGCCAGCAGTCCGTCTCACTCTGGAAACACCATATATTTT. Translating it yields CASSPSHSGNTIYF.

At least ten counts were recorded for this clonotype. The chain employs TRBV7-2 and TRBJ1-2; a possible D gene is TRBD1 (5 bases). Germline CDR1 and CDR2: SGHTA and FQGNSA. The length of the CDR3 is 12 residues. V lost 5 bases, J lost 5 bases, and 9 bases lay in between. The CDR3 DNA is TGTGCCAGCAGCGTACAGGATTATGGCTACACCTTC. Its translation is CASSVQDYGYTF.

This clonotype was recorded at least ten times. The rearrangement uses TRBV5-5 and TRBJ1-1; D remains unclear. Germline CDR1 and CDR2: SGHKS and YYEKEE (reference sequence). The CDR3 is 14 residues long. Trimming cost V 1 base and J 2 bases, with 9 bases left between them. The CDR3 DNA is TGTGCCAGCAGCTTGACGCAATCAAACACTGAAGCTTTCTTT. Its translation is CASSLTQSNTEAFF.